This T cell receptor (beta chain) originates from a study of response to subunit inactivated influenza vaccine. Study-level findings and limits: Each seasonal influenza vaccination, the authors suggested, recruits few new T cells.

Trimming stripped 3 bases from V and 4 bases from J, with 11 bases between. The CDR3 consists of 14 residues. TCRdb independently ran MiXCR on the RT-PCR reads; one entry per CDR3 protein. The sample has about 520,000 distinct CDR3 sequences, approximately 7.3% seen once; the top ten hold 10% to 15%. This clonotype was picked up many times. The antigen is undetermined. The chain carries TRBV12-3 or TRBV12-4 and TRBJ2-3; D is ambiguous. Sequencing was performed on PBMCs from blood, taken roughly 24 months after vaccination. This TCR came from a man between 50 and 69 years old who received an inactivated influenza vaccine. CDR3: CASSFSRSSDTQYF. CDR3 coding DNA: TGTGCCAGCAGTTTTTCCAGGTCCTCAGATACGCAGTATTTT.